Listed below are T cell receptor beta chains from one sample, sequenced in a study of cytomegalovirus exposure and HLA in healthy donors. The protocol was immunoSEQ multiplex PCR, while the TCRdb copy is restricted to in-frame clones and leaves out a portion. The sample has 100,000 or so clones; about 76% are singletons. Sequenced: PBMCs. The receptors derive from a woman in her thirties or forties in good health and CMV-seropositive. CDR3s include the opening cysteine and the closing phenylalanine or tryptophan. The order of the fields is clone size, D gene, J gene, V gene, CDR3 protein, CDR3 DNA. The D gene is left open where the match is weak. Only part of the rows carry a size: once, few, many, or a class if the clone is expanded.

- | - | TRBJ2-2 | TRBV7-9 | CANSGAGTGELFF | TGTGCCAACTCGGGAGCGGGCACCGGGGAGCTGTTTTTT
- | - | TRBJ2-7 | TRBV7-8 | CASSTQGEQYF | TGTGCCAGCAGCACCCAGGGTGAGCAGTACTTC
- | TRBD2 | TRBJ2-3 | TRBV7-2 | CASSLGQAGGGADTQYF | TGTGCCAGCAGCTTAGGTCAGGCGGGGGGGGGAGCAGATACGCAGTATTTT
- | TRBD1 | TRBJ2-7 | TRBV12-5 | CASGFSPHRGPYEQYF | TGTGCTAGTGGTTTCTCGCCCCACAGGGGCCCCTACGAGCAGTACTTC
- | TRBD2 | TRBJ2-3 | TRBV18 | CASFRTSGDLDTQYF | TGTGCCAGCTTCCGGACTAGCGGGGACCTCGATACGCAGTATTTT
- | - | TRBJ2-5 | TRBV30 | CAWNRQVGQETQYF | TGTGCCTGGAATCGACAGGTGGGGCAAGAGACCCAGTACTTC
- | TRBD2 | TRBJ2-5 | TRBV18 | CASSRASGGLKNQETQYF | TGTGCCAGCTCACGAGCTAGCGGGGGCCTTAAGAATCAAGAGACCCAGTACTTC
- | - | TRBJ2-1 | TRBV7-9 | CASSRPPGEQFF | TGTGCCAGCAGCCGCCCCCCAGGGGAGCAGTTCTTC
few | TRBD1 | TRBJ1-1 | TRBV9 | CASSKQGVEAFF | TGTGCCAGCAGTAAGCAGGGGGTTGAAGCTTTCTTT
- | TRBD2 | TRBJ2-1 | TRBV10-3 | CAISGWGGDHKTSSYNEQFF | TGTGCCATCAGTGGATGGGGGGGGGATCACAAGACGAGCTCCTACAATGAGCAGTTCTTC
- | - | TRBJ1-5 | TRBV19 | CASSWGTISNQPQHF | TGTGCCAGTAGTTGGGGGACAATTAGCAATCAGCCCCAGCATTTT
- | - | TRBJ2-2 | TRBV7-9 | CASSLEQGRTGELFF | TGTGCCAGCAGCTTAGAACAGGGCAGAACCGGGGAGCTGTTTTTT
- | - | TRBJ1-2 | TRBV29-1 | CSVEARAGYTF | TGCAGCGTTGAAGCCAGGGCTGGCTACACCTTC
- | - | TRBJ1-1 | TRBV7-8 | CASSLTGWFTEAFF | TGTGCCAGCAGCTTGACAGGCTGGTTCACTGAAGCTTTCTTT
few | - | TRBJ2-7 | TRBV2 | CAGERADSSYEQYF | TGTGCCGGAGAAAGAGCGGACTCCTCCTACGAGCAGTACTTC
- | - | TRBJ2-3 | TRBV6-5 | CASSKRLGLDTQYF | TGTGCCAGCAGTAAACGACTAGGACTAGATACGCAGTATTTT
- | - | TRBJ1-2 | TRBV7-9 | CASSSRRHLYGYTF | TGTGCCAGCAGCTCCCGCCGACACCTCTATGGCTACACCTTC
- | TRBD1 | TRBJ2-2 | TRBV10-3 | CAIKDRVLNTGELFF | TGTGCCATCAAGGACAGGGTTTTGAACACCGGGGAGCTGTTTTTT
- | - | TRBJ1-1 | TRBV27 | CASSGRANTEAFF | TGTGCCAGCAGTGGCAGGGCGAACACTGAAGCTTTCTTT
few | TRBD1 | TRBJ1-5 | TRBV19 | CASSHLPGQRAHQPQHF | TGTGCCAGTAGTCACTTACCGGGACAGAGAGCCCATCAGCCCCAGCATTTT
- | - | TRBJ1-6 | TRBV19 | CASSMGRDNSPLHF | TGTGCCAGTAGTATGGGCAGGGATAATTCACCCCTCCACTTT
few | - | TRBJ1-5 | TRBV30 | CAWSALTENQPQHF | TGTGCCTGGAGTGCTCTGACAGAGAATCAGCCCCAGCATTTT
- | - | TRBJ1-3 | TRBV5-6 | CASSLSGNTIYF | TGTGCCAGCAGCTTGTCGGGAAACACCATATATTTT
- | - | TRBJ1-3 | TRBV6-1 | CASTGDPGNTIYF | TGTGCCAGCACAGGGGACCCTGGAAACACCATATATTTT
few | - | TRBJ2-1 | TRBV7-9 | CASSLGQFNEQFF | TGTGCCAGCAGCTTAGGACAGTTCAATGAGCAGTTCTTC
- | TRBD1 | TRBJ1-6 | TRBV2 | CASSDRQGQATSSYNSPLHF | TGTGCCAGCAGTGATCGACAGGGACAGGCTACGAGCTCCTATAATTCACCCCTCCACTTT
- | TRBD2 | TRBJ2-3 | TRBV5-1 | CASSQGLGRDTQYF | TGCGCCAGCAGCCAGGGACTAGGACGAGATACGCAGTATTTT
- | - | TRBJ2-2 | TRBV5-1 | CASSLDTGSTGELFF | TGCGCCAGCAGCTTGGATACGGGATCAACCGGGGAGCTGTTTTTT
- | - | TRBJ1-1 | TRBV6-5 | CASTPGDAGSTEAFF | TGTGCCAGCACCCCCGGGGACGCGGGGAGCACTGAAGCTTTCTTT
- | TRBD1 | TRBJ2-7 | TRBV2 | CASNRDRVFEQYF | TGTGCCAGCAACCGGGACAGGGTGTTCGAGCAGTACTTC
- | - | TRBJ1-2 | TRBV19 | CASSPGVPGYGYTF | TGTGCCAGTAGTCCAGGGGTTCCCGGCTATGGCTACACCTTC
- | - | TRBJ1-1 | TRBV11-2 | CASSPPGVTEAFF | TGTGCCAGCAGCCCGCCAGGGGTCACTGAAGCTTTCTTT
- | - | TRBJ1-1 | TRBV6-1 | CASSELWQNTEAFF | TGTGCCAGCAGTGAACTCTGGCAGAACACTGAAGCTTTCTTT
once | TRBD2 | TRBJ2-4 | TRBV27 | CASSSLAGGRSRPKNIQYF | TGTGCCAGCAGTTCCCTTGCGGGGGGGCGTTCAAGACCCAAAAACATTCAGTACTTC
- | TRBD1 | TRBJ1-1 | TRBV6-5 | CASRRNTGDSIEAFF | TGTGCCAGCAGGAGAAATACAGGGGACTCTATTGAAGCTTTCTTT
- | - | TRBJ1-4 | TRBV5-4 | CASSLAGLSTNEKLFF | TGTGCCAGCAGCTTGGCAGGGTTATCAACTAATGAAAAACTGTTTTTT
- | TRBD2 | TRBJ2-7 | TRBV4-2 | CASSRSESGGYEQYF | TGTGCCAGCAGCCGTTCCGAAAGCGGGGGTTACGAGCAGTACTTC
- | - | TRBJ1-5 | TRBV5-1 | CASSRDINQPQHF | TGCGCCAGCAGCCGGGACATCAATCAGCCCCAGCATTTT
- | - | TRBJ1-1 | TRBV4-1 | CASSLGQELNTEAFF | TGCGCCAGCAGCCTGGGACAAGAGTTGAACACTGAAGCTTTCTTT